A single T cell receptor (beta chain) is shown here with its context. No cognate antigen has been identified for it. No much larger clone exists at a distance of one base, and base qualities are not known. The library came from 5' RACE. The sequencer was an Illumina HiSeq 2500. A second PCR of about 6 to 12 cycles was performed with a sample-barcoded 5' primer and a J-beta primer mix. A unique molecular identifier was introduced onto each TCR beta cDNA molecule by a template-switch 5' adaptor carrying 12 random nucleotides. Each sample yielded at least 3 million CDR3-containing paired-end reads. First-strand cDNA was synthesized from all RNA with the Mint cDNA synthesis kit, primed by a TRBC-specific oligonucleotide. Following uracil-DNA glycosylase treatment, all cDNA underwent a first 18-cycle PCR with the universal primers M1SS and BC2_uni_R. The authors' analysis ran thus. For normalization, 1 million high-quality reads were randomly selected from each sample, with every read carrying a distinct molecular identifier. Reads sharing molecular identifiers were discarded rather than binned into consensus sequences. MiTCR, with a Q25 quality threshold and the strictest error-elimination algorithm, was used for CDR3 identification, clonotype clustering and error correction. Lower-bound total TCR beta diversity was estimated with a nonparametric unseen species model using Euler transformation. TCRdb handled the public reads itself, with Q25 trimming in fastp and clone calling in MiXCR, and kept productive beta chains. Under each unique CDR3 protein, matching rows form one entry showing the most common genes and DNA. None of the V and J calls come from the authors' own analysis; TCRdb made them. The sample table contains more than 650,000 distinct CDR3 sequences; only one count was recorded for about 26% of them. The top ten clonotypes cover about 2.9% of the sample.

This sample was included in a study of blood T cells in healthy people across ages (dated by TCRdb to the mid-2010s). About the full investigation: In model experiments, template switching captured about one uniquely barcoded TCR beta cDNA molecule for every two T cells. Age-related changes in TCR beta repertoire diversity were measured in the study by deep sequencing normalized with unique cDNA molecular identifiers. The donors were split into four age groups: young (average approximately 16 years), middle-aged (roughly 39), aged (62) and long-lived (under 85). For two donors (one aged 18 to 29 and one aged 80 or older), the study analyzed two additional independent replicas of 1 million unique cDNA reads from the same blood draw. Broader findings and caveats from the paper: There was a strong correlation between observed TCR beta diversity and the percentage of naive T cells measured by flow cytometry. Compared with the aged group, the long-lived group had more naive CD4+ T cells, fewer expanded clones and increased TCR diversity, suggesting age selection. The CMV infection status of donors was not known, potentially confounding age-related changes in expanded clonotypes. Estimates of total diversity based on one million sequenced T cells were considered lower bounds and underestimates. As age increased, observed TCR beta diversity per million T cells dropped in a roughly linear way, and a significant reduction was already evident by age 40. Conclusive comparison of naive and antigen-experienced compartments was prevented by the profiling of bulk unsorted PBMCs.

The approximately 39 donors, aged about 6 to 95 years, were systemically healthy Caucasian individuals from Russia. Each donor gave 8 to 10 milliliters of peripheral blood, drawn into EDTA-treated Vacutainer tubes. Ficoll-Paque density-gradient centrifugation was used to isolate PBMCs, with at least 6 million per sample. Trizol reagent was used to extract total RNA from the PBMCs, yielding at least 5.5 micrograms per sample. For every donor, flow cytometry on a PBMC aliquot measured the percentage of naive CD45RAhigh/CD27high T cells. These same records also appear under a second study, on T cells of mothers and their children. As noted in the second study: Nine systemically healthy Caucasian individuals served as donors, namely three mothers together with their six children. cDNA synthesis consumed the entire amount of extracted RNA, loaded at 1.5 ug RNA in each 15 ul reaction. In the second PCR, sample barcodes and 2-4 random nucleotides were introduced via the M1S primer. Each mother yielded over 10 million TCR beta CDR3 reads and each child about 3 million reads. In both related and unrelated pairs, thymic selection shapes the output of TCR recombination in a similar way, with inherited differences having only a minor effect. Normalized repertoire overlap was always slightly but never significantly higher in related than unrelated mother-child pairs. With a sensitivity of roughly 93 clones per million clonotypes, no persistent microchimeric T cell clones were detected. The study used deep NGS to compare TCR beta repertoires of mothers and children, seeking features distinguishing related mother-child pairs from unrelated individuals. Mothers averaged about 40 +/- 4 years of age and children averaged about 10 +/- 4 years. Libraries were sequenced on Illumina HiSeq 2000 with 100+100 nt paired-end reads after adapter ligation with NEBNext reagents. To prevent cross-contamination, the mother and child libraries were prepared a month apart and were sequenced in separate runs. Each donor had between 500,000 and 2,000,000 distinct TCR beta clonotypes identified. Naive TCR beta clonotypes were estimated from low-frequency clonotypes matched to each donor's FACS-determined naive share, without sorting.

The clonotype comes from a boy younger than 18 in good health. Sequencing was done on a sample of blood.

The CDR3 region: CASSGVGGASYNEQFF. The sequence in DNA is TGTGCCAGCAGTGGGGTAGGGGGGGCCTCCTACAATGAGCAGTTCTTC. The receptor chain draws on TRBV12-3 or TRBV12-4 and TRBJ2-1; the D gene is perhaps TRBD2, from 7 matching bases. V loses 5 bases of germline sequence and J loses 0 bases, and the interval between the two ends is 14 bases. Its CDR3 holds 16 amino acids, cysteine through phenylalanine. The retained sequence is limited to the CDR3, 48 bases, with the frame set at the first base.